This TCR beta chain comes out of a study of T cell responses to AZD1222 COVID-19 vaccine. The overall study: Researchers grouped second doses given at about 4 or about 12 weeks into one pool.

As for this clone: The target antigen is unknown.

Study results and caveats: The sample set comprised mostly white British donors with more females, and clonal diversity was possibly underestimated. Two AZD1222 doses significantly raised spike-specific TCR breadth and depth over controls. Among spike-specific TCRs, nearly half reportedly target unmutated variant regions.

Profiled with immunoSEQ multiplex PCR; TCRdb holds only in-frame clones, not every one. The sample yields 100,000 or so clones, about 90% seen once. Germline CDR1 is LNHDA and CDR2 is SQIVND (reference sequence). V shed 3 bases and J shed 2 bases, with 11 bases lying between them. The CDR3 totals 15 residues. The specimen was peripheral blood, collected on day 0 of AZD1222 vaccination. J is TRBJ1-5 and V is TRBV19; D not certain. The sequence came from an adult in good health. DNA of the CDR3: TGTGCCAGTAGTATTGGACCGCGGGGCAATCAGCCCCAGCATTTT. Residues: CASSIGPRGNQPQHF.